This is a list of T cell receptor beta chains from one sample in a study of control samples from healthy donors and cancer patients. Assay used: immunoSEQ multiplex PCR; TCRdb lists only in-frame clones, some missing. The sample includes 79,000 or so clones, about 89% of them seen just once. The specimen sequenced was PBMCs. These receptors were collected from a woman between 50 and 59 years old with colorectal cancer. Each CDR3 is given with its conserved first and last residue. D genes are given only for firm matches. Clone size appears in some rows only: once, few, many, or a class for an expanded clone.

V gene	D gene	CDR3 length	clone size	J gene	CDR3 protein	CDR3 DNA
TRBV7-2	-	13	-	TRBJ2-6	CASSFFGANVLTF	TGTGCCAGCAGCTTCTTTGGGGCCAACGTCCTGACTTTC
TRBV4-3	TRBD2	16	-	TRBJ2-3	CASSLGGGGAGDTQYF	TGCGCCAGCAGCCTCGGGGGCGGGGGGGCCGGAGATACGCAGTATTTT
TRBV2	-	15	-	TRBJ1-5	CASSPQGASNQPQHF	TGTGCCAGCAGTCCTCAGGGCGCTAGCAATCAGCCCCAGCATTTT
TRBV30	-	13	once	TRBJ1-5	CAWSPRGNQPQHF	TGTGCCTGGAGTCCCCGGGGGAATCAGCCCCAGCATTTT
TRBV7-8	-	15	-	TRBJ2-1	CASSLGVRSYNEQFF	TGTGCCAGCAGCTTGGGAGTTCGCTCCTACAATGAGCAGTTCTTC
TRBV9	-	14	few	TRBJ1-5	CASSVAQDNQPQHF	TGTGCCAGCAGCGTAGCACAGGACAATCAGCCCCAGCATTTT
TRBV10-3	-	15	-	TRBJ2-6	CAISELGGGANVLTF	TGTGCCATCAGTGAGTTGGGTGGTGGGGCCAACGTCCTGACTTTC
TRBV24-1	-	15	-	TRBJ1-4	CATSDSLGGNEKLFF	TGTGCCACCAGTGATTCCCTGGGGGGGAATGAAAAACTGTTTTTT
TRBV2	-	15	-	TRBJ1-5	CASSGEGPGNQPQHF	TGTGCCAGCAGCGGTGAGGGGCCGGGCAATCAGCCCCAGCATTTT
TRBV9	-	15	once	TRBJ2-2	CASSVGGSETGELFF	TGTGCCAGCAGCGTAGGGGGCAGTGAGACCGGGGAGCTGTTTTTT
TRBV15	-	13	-	TRBJ1-2	CATSRDQAVGYTF	TGTGCCACCAGCAGAGATCAAGCAGTAGGCTACACCTTC
TRBV12-5	-	15	-	TRBJ1-5	CASDLGGAPNQPQHF	TGTGCTAGTGATTTGGGAGGGGCCCCCAATCAGCCCCAGCATTTT
TRBV5-1	-	13	-	TRBJ1-3	CASSEGQGDTIYF	TGCGCCAGCAGTGAAGGGCAGGGTGACACCATATATTTT
TRBV25-1	-	13	-	TRBJ1-1	CASTPGGRTEAFF	TGTGCCAGCACGCCGGGGGGCCGGACTGAAGCTTTCTTT
TRBV27	-	17	few	TRBJ1-1	CASSLYVGSRRNTEAFF	TGTGCCAGCAGTTTATACGTTGGGTCTCGGAGGAACACTGAAGCTTTCTTT
TRBV2	-	14	-	TRBJ2-2	CASSSQLNTGELFF	TGTGCCAGCAGTTCCCAGCTAAACACCGGGGAGCTGTTTTTT
TRBV7-9	TRBD1	14	-	TRBJ1-2	CASSLSETGRGYTF	TGTGCCAGCAGCCTTAGCGAGACAGGGAGAGGCTACACCTTC